This T cell receptor beta chain comes out of a study of T cells in Graves' hyperthyroidism and ophthalmopathy. Comments on this clonotype: Its antigen is unidentified.

Among the patients, aged 18 to 65, hyperthyroidism was newly diagnosed and had lasted under 2 months. Exclusion of a patient resulted from uncontrolled infection, other autoimmune disease, pregnancy or lactation. Study-level points and caveats: Blood also carried most thyroid clonotypes expanded above 0.001.

Germline lookup yields CDR1 SGDLS and CDR2 YYNGEE. The CDR3 totals 15 residues. V shed 3 bases, J shed 6 bases, and the junction held 9 bases outside the gene matches. From RNA transcripts, TCR beta CDR3 regions were amplified. Using the HTBI primer set, a first-round RT-PCR was run on the TCR CDR3. TCRdb fed the multiplex PCR reads into MiXCR, producing one record per CDR3 protein. Seen here are 300,000 to 400,000 distinct CDR3 sequences, approximately 15% observed once, and the top ten hold about 11%. The sequenced sample consisted of blood. This TCR came from a woman aged 60 to 75 with Graves' hyperthyroidism. The chain combines TRBV9 with TRBJ1-2; 9 nucleotides match TRBD1. The CDR3 DNA follows: TGTGCCAGCAGCGCATCCGGGACAGGGCTTAATGGCTACACCTTC. Residues: CASSASGTGLNGYTF. The full variable domain, its missing parts supplied by reference TRBV9 and TRBJ1-2, is DSGVTQTPKHLITATGQRVTLRCSPRSGDLSVYWYQQSLDQGLQFLIQYYNGEERAKGNILERFSAQQFPDLHSELNLSSLELGDSALYFCASSASGTGLNGYTFGSGTRLTVV.